This T cell receptor (beta chain) was captured in a study of shared clonotypes between healthy human individuals. Broader study findings: Sharing across a handful of donors was seen in 4.5% to 6.5% of naive CD4 clonotypes.

The test was conducted at deep level. The method was immunoSEQ multiplex PCR; TCRdb's version includes in-frame clones alone and lacks a portion of them. The sample includes roughly 2 million clones, 95% of them seen just once. Investigators divided CD4+ cells into CD45RA+ naive and CD45RA-negative memory subsets. A remark on this clone: Its antigen is currently unknown.

The CDR3 runs 17 residues. Germline V gene sequence: CDR1 MNHNS, CDR2 SASEGT. Between the trimmed V and J ends, which lost 1 base and 3 bases, there was a span of 16 bases. Sequencing input: naive CD4+ T cells sorted from blood. The subset was: CD45RA+ positively selected. The receptor was isolated from a man aged 18 to 35 in good health. The chain uses TRBV6-1 and TRBJ2-1; D is tentatively TRBD1 or TRBD2 (6 bases each). CDR3 DNA sequence: TGTGCCAGCAGTGAAGGGGACGGGGGCTACTACTACAATGAGCAGTTCTTC. It yields the protein CASSEGDGGYYYNEQFF.